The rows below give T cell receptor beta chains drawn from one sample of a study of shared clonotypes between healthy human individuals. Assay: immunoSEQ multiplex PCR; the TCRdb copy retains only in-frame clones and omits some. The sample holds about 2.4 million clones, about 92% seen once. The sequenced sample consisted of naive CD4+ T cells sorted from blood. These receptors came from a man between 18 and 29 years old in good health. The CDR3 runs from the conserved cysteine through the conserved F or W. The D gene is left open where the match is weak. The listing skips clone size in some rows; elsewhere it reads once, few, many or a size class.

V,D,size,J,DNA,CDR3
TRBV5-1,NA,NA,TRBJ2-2,TGCGCCAGCAGAGAGCCCGGACTCCTGAACACCGGGGAGCTGTTTTTT,CASREPGLLNTGELFF
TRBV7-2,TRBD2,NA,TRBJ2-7,TGTGCCAGCAGCGGACTAGCGGTCTGGGAGCAGTACTTC,CASSGLAVWEQYF
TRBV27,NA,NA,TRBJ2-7,TGTGCCAGCAGCACTGCCCTCACGGGGAGCGAGCAGTACTTC,CASSTALTGSEQYF
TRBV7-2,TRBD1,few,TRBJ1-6,TGTGCCAGCAGGTATACAGGGACAGGCTCACCCCTCCACTTT,CASRYTGTGSPLHF
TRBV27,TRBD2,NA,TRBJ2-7,TGTGCCAGCAGTCCCCTGGGACTAGCGGACCCCTACGAGCAGTACTTC,CASSPLGLADPYEQYF
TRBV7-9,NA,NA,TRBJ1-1,TGTGCCAGCAGCTCGCAGGGGATCTCAGCTTTCTTT,CASSSQGISAFF
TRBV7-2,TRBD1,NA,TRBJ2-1,TGTGCCAGCAGCTCGACGACCCGGGACAGGGGGCTCTCTGAGCAGTTCTTC,CASSSTTRDRGLSEQFF
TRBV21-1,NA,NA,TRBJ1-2,TGTGCCAGCAGGGAGACAGGGAAAAACTATGGCTACACCTTC,CASRETGKNYGYTF
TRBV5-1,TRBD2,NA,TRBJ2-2,TGCGCCAGCAGCATGCTAGCGGGGGCGAACACCGGGGAGCTGTTTTTT,CASSMLAGANTGELFF
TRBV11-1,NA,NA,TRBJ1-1,TGTGCCAGCACTGAGGGGACGACCACTGAAGCTTTCTTT,CASTEGTTTEAFF
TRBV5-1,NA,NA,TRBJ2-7,TGCGCCAGCACCATAGGGACGGTCCACTACGAGCAGTACTTC,CASTIGTVHYEQYF
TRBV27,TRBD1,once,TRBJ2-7,TGTGCCAGCAGTTTTACAGGGGCTTACGAGCAGTACTTC,CASSFTGAYEQYF
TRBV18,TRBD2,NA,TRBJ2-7,TGTGCCAGCTCACCACCGGGGCGGGGGGCCTACGAGCAGTACTTC,CASSPPGRGAYEQYF
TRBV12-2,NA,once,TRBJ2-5,TGTGCAAGTCTCGGCCCCGGGACACTACTCCACGCCACCCAGTACTTC,CASLGPGTLLHATQYF
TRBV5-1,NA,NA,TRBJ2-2,TGCGCCAGCAGCGCCCGGTCGGGGGAGCTCCCCGGGGAGCTGTTTTTT,CASSARSGELPGELFF
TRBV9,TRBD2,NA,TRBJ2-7,TGTGCCAGCAGCCCCCCTCCGGCAGGGACTAGGGAGCAGTACTTC,CASSPPPAGTREQYF